Reported below is one TCR beta chain. The data stem from a study of tissue T cells after allogeneic stem cell transplantation. As for the study in general: Adult allogeneic hematopoietic cell transplant recipients with steroid-refractory graft-versus-host disease were prospectively enrolled for research autopsy.

With 4 bases removed from V and 1 base from J, the gap between germline ends came to 20 bases. The CDR3 loop spans 17 amino acids. Germline V CDR1 and CDR2: SGHNT, YYREEE (reference sequence). TCRdb's table, derived via immunoSEQ multiplex PCR, lists solely in-frame clones and lacks some. The sample lists around 25,000 clones; less than 95% were seen once. V usage is TRBV5-4 and J usage is TRBJ1-1; perhaps TRBD1 as D (6 bases). The sequence was collected from a male donor aged 60 or over who later had graft-versus-host disease after an allogeneic stem cell transplant. This material consisted of blood, taken before transplantation. As DNA, the CDR3 is TGTGCCAGCAGCCGTGGGGGGAACAGGGCAGGGAACACTGAAGCTTTCTTT. It yields the protein CASSRGGNRAGNTEAFF.